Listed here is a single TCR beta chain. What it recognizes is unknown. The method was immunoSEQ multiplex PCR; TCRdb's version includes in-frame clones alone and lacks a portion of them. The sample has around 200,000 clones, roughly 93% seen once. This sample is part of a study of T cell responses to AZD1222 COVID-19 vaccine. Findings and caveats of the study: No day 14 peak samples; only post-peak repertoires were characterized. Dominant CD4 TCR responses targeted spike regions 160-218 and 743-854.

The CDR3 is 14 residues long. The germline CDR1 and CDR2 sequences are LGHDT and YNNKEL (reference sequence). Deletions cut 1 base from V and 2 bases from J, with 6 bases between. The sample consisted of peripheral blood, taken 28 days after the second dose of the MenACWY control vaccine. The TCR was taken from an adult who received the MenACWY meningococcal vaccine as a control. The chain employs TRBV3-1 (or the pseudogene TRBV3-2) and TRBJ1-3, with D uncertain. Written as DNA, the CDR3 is TGTGCCAGCAGCCAAGGTTCGGCTGGAAACACCATATATTTT. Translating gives CASSQGSAGNTIYF.